These T cell receptor beta chains were read from a single sample in a study of blood T cells in healthy people across ages. TCRdb re-analysed the 5' RACE reads in MiXCR, keeping a single row per CDR3 protein. Altogether approximately 780,000 distinct CDR3 sequences are present, around 25% being singletons, with the ten largest covering approximately 2.9%. The sample was also reused in another study, on T cells of mothers and their children.

What was sequenced was blood. Every receptor here comes from a boy between 10 and 17 years old in good health. The CDR3 runs from the conserved cysteine through the conserved F or W. D genes are given only for firm matches. The size entry is marked missing in some rows and otherwise reads once, few, many or a size class.

d_call j_call v_call clone_size cdr3_nt cdr3_aa
- TRBJ2-1 TRBV20-1 - TGCAGTGCCCGAGACGGGGGCTCAATTTTCTCCTACAATGAGCAGTTCTTC CSARDGGSIFSYNEQFF
- TRBJ2-1 TRBV7-6 - TGTGCCAGCAGCCCCGCCGGGGGTAACAATGAGCAGTTCTTC CASSPAGGNNEQFF
TRBD2 TRBJ2-5 TRBV11-2 - TGTGCCAGCAGCCCCGGGAGGTTCCAAGAGACCCAGTACTTC CASSPGRFQETQYF
TRBD1 TRBJ2-4 TRBV7-8 - TGTGCCAGCAGCTTAGGACAGGGTGACCTAGCCAAAAACATTCAGTACTTC CASSLGQGDLAKNIQYF
- TRBJ2-1 TRBV30 few TGTGCCTGGATCCCGCTAGAGAACGGGCGGGGCTACAATGAGCAGTTCTTC CAWIPLENGRGYNEQFF
TRBD1 TRBJ1-1 TRBV5-1 many TGCGCCAGCAGTTTTGGGACAGGGAACACTGAAGCTTTCTTT CASSFGTGNTEAFF
- TRBJ2-4 TRBV6-6 - TGTGCCAGCAGTACAACCGGGACACCACAGTACTTC CASSTTGTPQYF
- TRBJ2-1 TRBV29-1 few TGCAGCGTCAACGGACAAGAGCAGTTCTTC CSVNGQEQFF
- TRBJ1-1 TRBV25-1 few TGTGCCAGCAGGACACAGGGGAACACTGAAGCTTTCTTT CASRTQGNTEAFF
- TRBJ2-7 TRBV4-1 - TGCGCCAGCAGCCAGAACCCGGGGGCCTACGAGCAGTACTTC CASSQNPGAYEQYF
- TRBJ2-7 TRBV27 - TGTGCCAGCAGTCCGAGCGTTAGACACGAGCAGTACTTC CASSPSVRHEQYF
TRBD2 TRBJ2-1 TRBV2 few TGTGCCAGCAAGGGTGATAGCGGGGTCCACAATGAGCAGTTCTTC CASKGDSGVHNEQFF
TRBD2 TRBJ2-5 TRBV11-2 - TGTGCCACACTTAGGGGACTAGCGGAAGAGACCCAGTACTTC CATLRGLAEETQYF
TRBD1 TRBJ2-1 TRBV15 - TGTGCCACCAGCAGAGGGGCAGGGGGCTACAATGAGCAGTTCTTC CATSRGAGGYNEQFF
- TRBJ2-3 TRBV7-3 few TGTGCCAGCAGCTTATACCGACCCGGGGGAGCAGGGGATACGCAGTATTTT CASSLYRPGGAGDTQYF
TRBD1 TRBJ1-2 TRBV27 - TGTGCCAGCAGTTTAGTGGACAGGGGTCATGGCTACACCTTC CASSLVDRGHGYTF
- TRBJ2-7 TRBV29-1 few TGCAGCGTTGAGGCACTAGGATCCACCGAGCAGTACTTC CSVEALGSTEQYF
- TRBJ2-5 TRBV29-1 many TGCAGCGTTGAGGGGGCAGAGGAGACCCAGTACTTC CSVEGAEETQYF
- TRBJ1-5 TRBV12-3/TRBV12-4 - TGTGCCAGCAGTCCCAGCGGTCAGAACAATCAGCCCCAGCATTTT CASSPSGQNNQPQHF
- TRBJ2-3 TRBV5-1 - TGCGCCAGCAGCTTGGGTCCTCATGGCACAGATACGCAGTATTTT CASSLGPHGTDTQYF
TRBD1 TRBJ2-2 TRBV12-3/TRBV12-4 - TGTGCCAGATTGATACAGGGGTGGACCGGGGAGCTGTTTTTT CARLIQGWTGELFF
TRBD2 TRBJ2-3 TRBV6-4 - TGTGCCAGCAGTGACCTACGGGGGGGTGCAGATACGCAGTATTTT CASSDLRGGADTQYF
TRBD1 TRBJ2-6 TRBV12-3/TRBV12-4 - TGTGCCAGCACCACGGGACAGGCCATCTCTGGGGCCAACGTCCTGACTTTC CASTTGQAISGANVLTF
TRBD1 TRBJ2-7 TRBV3-1 - TGTGCCAGCAGCCAACTGTGGACAGGGGGCTCCTACGAGCAGTACTTC CASSQLWTGGSYEQYF
TRBD1 TRBJ1-5 TRBV6-2/TRBV6-3 - TGTGCCAGCAGTTGGCAGGGGGATCAGCCCCAGCATTTT CASSWQGDQPQHF
TRBD1 TRBJ2-6 TRBV18 - TGTGCCAGCTCACCAAATGCAGGGGGAGCTGGGGCCAACGTCCTGACTTTC CASSPNAGGAGANVLTF
TRBD1 TRBJ1-6 TRBV30 - TGTGCCTGGAGTGCCGACAGGGTGGGTTCACCCCTCCACTTT CAWSADRVGSPLHF
- TRBJ1-2 TRBV6-6 - TGTGCCAGCAGTTACTCGATCAGCTATGGCTACACCTTC CASSYSISYGYTF
TRBD1 TRBJ1-1 TRBV4-1 few TGCGCCAGCAGCCAAACGGGACAGGGAGGCACTGAAGCTTTCTTT CASSQTGQGGTEAFF
TRBD1 TRBJ2-3 TRBV3-1 - TGTGCCAGCAGCCAAGGCGGCAGGGGGCGACGGAATACGCAGTATTTT CASSQGGRGRRNTQYF
- TRBJ2-3 TRBV28 - TGTGCCAGCAGTACCGGGGGACTCTTCGGAACAGATACGCAGTATTTT CASSTGGLFGTDTQYF
- TRBJ2-2 TRBV11-3 - TGTGCCAGCAGCCCTGGGGGGTCGCGGTCAGACACCGGGGAGCTGTTTTTT CASSPGGSRSDTGELFF
TRBD2 TRBJ2-7 TRBV6-5 few TGTGCCAGCAGTCTTAGCGGGGGGTTAGTCTACGAGCAGTACTTC CASSLSGGLVYEQYF
- TRBJ2-7 TRBV7-3 - TGTGCCAGCAGCTCGACAGGAGGGTTCGAGCAGTACTTC CASSSTGGFEQYF
- TRBJ2-2 TRBV28 - TGTGCCAGCATAGAAGGAGCGAACACCGGGGAGCTGTTTTTT CASIEGANTGELFF
TRBD2 TRBJ2-3 TRBV6-5 - TGTGCCAGCAGTTCCGTACTAGCGGGGAACACAGATACGCAGTATTTT CASSSVLAGNTDTQYF
- TRBJ2-2 TRBV30 once TGTGCCTGGAGTGGCGACAAGAACACCGGGGAGCTGTTTTTT CAWSGDKNTGELFF
- TRBJ2-7 TRBV11-2 many TGTGCCAGCAGCTTAGGGCTAACGGGGGGCCATACCCTGCGCTCCTACGAGCAGTACTTC CASSLGLTGGHTLRSYEQYF
TRBD1 TRBJ1-3 TRBV30 - TGTGCCTGGACTCTTGGGACAGGTTACAACACCATATATTTT CAWTLGTGYNTIYF
- TRBJ1-1 TRBV4-1 few TGCGCCAGCAGCCAACCCTGGACGGGGACCGAACTTTCTCAGGCTTTCTTT CASSQPWTGTELSQAFF
- TRBJ2-5 TRBV15 few TGTGCCACCAGCCACGGGGGGCGCGTACCCCAAGAGACCCAGTACTTC CATSHGGRVPQETQYF
- TRBJ2-5 TRBV20-1 few TGCAGTGCTAGAGATGAGATCGGGGAGACCCAGTACTTC CSARDEIGETQYF
- TRBJ1-2 TRBV6-5 few TGTGCCAGCAGTTACTCGAGGGCCCTAGGAATCGTCGATGGCTACACCTTC CASSYSRALGIVDGYTF
- TRBJ1-3 TRBV12-3/TRBV12-4 few TGTGCCAGCAGTTTAACTCTTGGAAACACCATATATTTT CASSLTLGNTIYF
TRBD1 TRBJ2-1 TRBV5-1 - TGCGCCAGCAGCCTAGGGGGCTGGGGTGAGCAGTTCTTC CASSLGGWGEQFF
- TRBJ2-7 TRBV18 - TGTGCCAGCTCACCATTAGAGGCAGGGGTCTCCTACGAGCAGTACTTC CASSPLEAGVSYEQYF
- TRBJ1-6 TRBV12-3/TRBV12-4 - TGTGCCAGCAGTTTTCGTGGGCCGGCCTATAATTCACCCCTCCACTTT CASSFRGPAYNSPLHF
TRBD2 TRBJ2-1 TRBV10-3 - TGTGCCATCAGTCCCTGGACTAGCGGGGGATACAATGAGCAGTTCTTC CAISPWTSGGYNEQFF
- TRBJ2-5 TRBV3-1 - TGTGCCAGCAGCCACCGACAGTTCCAACAGACCCAGTACTTC CASSHRQFQQTQYF
TRBD1 TRBJ1-4 TRBV7-2 - TGTGCCAGCAGCTTAGTCCTCAGGGGGCAACTGTTTTTT CASSLVLRGQLFF
- TRBJ2-5 TRBV12-3/TRBV12-4 - TGTGCCAGCAGTTCCTCGTCGGGCCAGTACTTC CASSSSSGQYF
- TRBJ2-1 TRBV7-2 many TGTGCCAGCAGCTTAGCGGTCTACAATGAGCAGTTCTTC CASSLAVYNEQFF
TRBD2 TRBJ2-1 TRBV5-1 - TGCGCCAGCAGCTTGCTAGCGGGGGCAGTGTACAATGAGCAGTTCTTC CASSLLAGAVYNEQFF
TRBD1 TRBJ2-6 TRBV20-1 few TGCAGTGCTAGGGGACAGGGGGCGCCAGGGGCCAGCGTCCTGACTTTC CSARGQGAPGASVLTF
- TRBJ2-1 TRBV2 - TGTGCCAGCAGTGAAAATTCCAGGAGCTCCTACAATGAGCAGTTCTTC CASSENSRSSYNEQFF
- TRBJ1-1 TRBV7-3 - TGTGCCAGCAGCGGCGAATTGGGCACTGAAGCTTTCTTT CASSGELGTEAFF
- TRBJ2-5 TRBV5-1 - TGCGCCAGCAGCTTGGTGGGGGCGTGGGAGACCCAGTACTTC CASSLVGAWETQYF
- TRBJ2-5 TRBV20-1 - TGCAGTGCTAGAGATGGCCTCCCGGGACACAGCCAAGAGACCCAGTACTTC CSARDGLPGHSQETQYF
- TRBJ1-2 TRBV12-3/TRBV12-4 - TGTGCCAGCAGTTTACCCGGGTGGGGCTACACCTTC CASSLPGWGYTF